The 14 T cell receptor beta chains reported below all come from one sample, sequenced in a study of response to subunit inactivated influenza vaccine. TCRdb re-called the RT-PCR reads through MiXCR, storing one row per CDR3 protein. Here the sample spans under 550,000 distinct CDR3 sequences, around 7.9% being singletons. The material was PBMCs from blood, obtained less than 30 months after vaccination. All receptors derive from a man aged 50 to 69 who received an inactivated influenza vaccine.

This chain uses TRBV20-1 with TRBJ2-1; 7 bases map to TRBD1. CDR1 and CDR2 (germline): DFQATT, SNEGSKA (reference sequence). The CDR3 runs 16 residues. V dropped 1 base and J dropped 2; count of bases not matched to a gene: 8. Here the CDR3 DNA reads TGCAGTGCTAGAGCCCCGGGGCAGGGGGCCTACAATGAGCAGTTCTTC. The encoded protein is CSARAPGQGAYNEQFF.

V usage is TRBV3-1 and J usage is TRBJ1-2, with D maybe TRBD1 (5 bases). Germline CDR1 and CDR2: LGHDT and YNNKEL (reference sequence). Trimming cost V 0 bases and J 8 bases, with 10 bases left between them. The CDR3 extends over 13 amino acids. The CDR3 DNA sequence: TGTGCCAGCAGCCAAGACTCAGGGCGAGGCTACACCTTC. Translation gives CASSQDSGRGYTF. The variable domain in full, with the rest retrieved from reference TRBV3-1 and TRBJ1-2, is DTAVSQTPKYLVTQMGNDKSIKCEQNLGHDTMYWYKQDSKKFLKIMFSYNNKELIINETVPNRFSPKSPDKAHLNLHINSLELGDSAVYFCASSQDSGRGYTFGSGTRLTVV.

This clonotype has more than one count but fewer than ten. The gene calls are TRBV7-9 and TRBJ2-1; possible D gene TRBD2, 6 bases. V was pared by 5 bases and J by 8 bases, with 22 bases between. CDR3 size: 16 residues. Per germline, CDR1 SEHNR and CDR2 FQNEAQ (reference sequence). The CDR3 nucleotides read TGTGCCAGCAGCCCCGGGCTGAGACTAGTTTACCATGAGCAGTTCTTC. Translation: CASSPGLRLVYHEQFF.

This clonotype appeared a few times. The rearrangement links TRBV20-1 to TRBJ2-4; D is undetermined. Germline V gene sequence: CDR1 DFQATT, CDR2 SNEGSKA (reference sequence). The CDR3 sequence is 13 residues long. Trimming took off 4 bases at V and 0 bases at J, with 7 bases between the two ends. CDR3 region: CSATQTAKNIQYF. DNA of the CDR3: TGCAGTGCTACACAGACAGCCAAAAACATTCAGTACTTC.

This clonotype has only one observation. The chain uses TRBV2 and TRBJ2-7; 9 bases are shared with TRBD1. Looked up from germline, CDR1 is SNHLY and CDR2 is FYNNEI. The V gene end was trimmed by 7 bases and the J gene end by 5 bases; junction bases not matched to a gene: 9. The CDR3 is 14 amino acids. CDR3 sequence: CASKTGTGPHEQYF. CDR3 in DNA: TGTGCCAGCAAGACCGGGACAGGGCCCCACGAGCAGTACTTC.

This clonotype was counted at least ten times. V usage is TRBV3-1 and J usage is TRBJ2-7, with D unclear. The CDR3 is 16 residues long. Germline lookup yields CDR1 LGHDT and CDR2 YNNKEL (reference sequence). The ends were cut back, 1 base at V and 3 bases at J, with 16 bases in the middle. The CDR3 is CASSQVDPDPNYEQYF. As DNA, the CDR3 is TGTGCCAGCAGCCAAGTGGATCCGGACCCGAACTACGAGCAGTACTTC.

CDR3 bases: TGCAGTGCTAGAGAGGGGACCGGGACAATGAACACTGAAGCTTTCTTT. It specifies CSAREGTGTMNTEAFF. The V call is TRBV20-1, the J call TRBJ1-1, with D possibly TRBD1 on 6 matching bases. The germline V gene encodes CDR1 DFQATT and CDR2 SNEGSKA (reference sequence). Trimming shortened V by 0 bases and J by 0 bases, and 14 bases separated the two germline ends. CDR3 length: 16 residues.

This clonotype was counted a few times. This sequence joins TRBV9 and TRBJ2-5; tentatively, D is TRBD2 (5 bases). The CDR3 covers 15 residues. V lost 0 bases, J lost 2 bases, and 11 bases lay in between. From germline, CDR1 is SGDLS and CDR2 YYNGEE. This chain's CDR3 is CASSVEPRAQETQYF. The DNA of the CDR3 is TGTGCCAGCAGCGTAGAACCGCGGGCTCAAGAGACCCAGTACTTC.

This clonotype was counted between two and nine times. The chain carries TRBV6-5 and TRBJ2-7; D perhaps matches TRBD2 (6 bases). V lost 1 base, J lost 5 bases, and 12 bases lay in between. The CDR3 loop spans 14 amino acids. Germline V gene lookup returns CDR1 MNHEY and CDR2 SVGAGI. The CDR3 loop reads CASSYFQSSDEQYF. CDR3 coding DNA: TGTGCCAGCAGTTACTTCCAATCTAGCGACGAGCAGTACTTC.

There are a few counts of this clonotype. This chain uses TRBV24-1 with TRBJ1-2; 8 bases line up with TRBD1. The length of the CDR3 is 16 residues. Germline-derived CDR1 and CDR2 are KGHDR and SFDVKD. V gave up 2 bases and J gave up 3 bases; unmatched junction bases: 7. CDR3 sequence: CATSDYSGGIDYGYTF. CDR3 coding DNA: TGTGCCACCAGTGATTATTCAGGGGGCATCGACTATGGCTACACCTTC.

Only one count was recorded for this clonotype. J is TRBJ2-1 and V is TRBV5-6; 7 bases agree with TRBD2. The V gene's germline CDR1 is SGHDT and CDR2 YYEEEE. Unmatched junction bases numbered 5, after V lost 3 bases and J lost 11 bases. The CDR3 consists of 12 residues. The CDR3 coding sequence is TGTGCCAGCAGCTGGGGGAGGGAGCAGCAGTTCTTC. Translation gives CASSWGREQQFF.

This clonotype was counted ten times or more. The rearrangement joins TRBV7-9 to TRBJ1-4; D not resolved. This CDR3 contains 16 residues. Per germline, CDR1 SEHNR and CDR2 FQNEAQ (reference sequence). The ends were cut back, 0 bases at V and 0 bases at J, with 8 bases in the middle. CDR3 nucleotide sequence: TGTGCCAGCAGCTTAGCGCTCCAGGCAACTAATGAAAAACTGTTTTTT. Its translation is CASSLALQATNEKLFF.

The table lists this clonotype with a few counts. The chain joins TRBV6-2 or TRBV6-3 to TRBJ2-4; no firm D call. The CDR3 is 14 amino acids. V lost 2 bases and J lost 6, with 11 bases in between. Per the germline V gene, CDR1 is MNHEY and CDR2 is SVGEGT. Here the CDR3 reads CASSYRPDGNIQYF. The CDR3 coding sequence is TGTGCCAGCAGTTACCGCCCGGACGGAAACATTCAGTACTTC.

The V and J genes are TRBV12-3 or TRBV12-4 and TRBJ2-2; TRBD1 agrees at 7 bases. The CDR3 runs 14 residues. The junction had 3 bases not matched to a gene; V was cut back by 4 bases and J by 4 bases. The DNA of the CDR3 is TGTGCCAGCAGTTATGCAGGGGGCACCGGGGAGCTGTTTTTT. It is translated as CASSYAGGTGELFF.